This T cell receptor beta chain was retrieved from a study of blood T cell repertoires in COVID-19. Study overall: Some COVID-19 samples were acute and others convalescent; all came from the United States, Italy and Spain. From T cells, B-cell-depleted T cells, or PBMCs came the material, which was cDNA or gDNA.

A word on this clone: This sample also contains other DNA sequences that code for the same CDR3.

Trimming shortened V by 6 bases and J by 4 bases, and 10 bases separated the two germline ends. The CDR3 covers 13 residues. Germline V gives CDR1 SGHTA, CDR2 FQGNSA. Original methodology: Quantification of nucleated cells was approximated via reference gene primer amplification. The data were produced by immunoSEQ multiplex PCR, yet TCRdb's version contains in-frame clones alone and is incomplete. The DNA gave D and trimming, while V, J and clone size come from that table. The sample carries some 73,000 clones, around 70% recorded once. Sequencing was carried out using peripheral blood. V usage is TRBV7-2 and J usage is TRBJ2-1; weak D call: TRBD2 (5 bases). This receptor was identified in a man between 60 and 75 years old with acute or convalescent COVID-19. CDR3 amino acids: CASSLDSYNEQFF. In DNA form, the CDR3 reads TGTGCCAGCAGTTTGGACTCTTACAATGAGCAGTTCTTC. Complete variable domain (other parts from reference TRBV7-2 and TRBJ2-1): GAGVSQSPSNKVTEKGKDVELRCDPISGHTALYWYRQSLGQGLEFLIYFQGNSAPDKSGLPSDRFSAERTGGSVSTLTIQRTQQEDSAVYLCASSLDSYNEQFFGPGTRLTVL.